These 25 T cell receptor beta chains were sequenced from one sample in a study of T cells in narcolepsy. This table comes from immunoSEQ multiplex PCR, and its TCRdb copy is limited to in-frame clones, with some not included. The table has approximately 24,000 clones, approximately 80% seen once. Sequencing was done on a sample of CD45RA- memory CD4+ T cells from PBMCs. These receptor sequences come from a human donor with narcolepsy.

CDR3 loop: CATSRDRRGRGDTQYF. DNA for the CDR3: TGTGCCACCAGCAGAGATAGGAGGGGGCGAGGAGATACGCAGTATTTT. This sequence joins TRBV15 and TRBJ2-3; D possibly corresponds to TRBD1 (7 bases). Germline CDR1 and CDR2: LNHNV and YYDKDF (reference sequence). The length of the CDR3 is 16 residues. V was clipped by 0 bases and J by 5 bases, with 15 bases between them.

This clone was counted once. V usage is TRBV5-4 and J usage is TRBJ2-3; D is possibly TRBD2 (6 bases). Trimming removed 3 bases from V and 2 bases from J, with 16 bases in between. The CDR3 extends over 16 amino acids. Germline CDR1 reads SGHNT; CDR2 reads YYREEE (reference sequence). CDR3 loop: CASSSGGYSNTDTQYF. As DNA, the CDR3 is TGTGCCAGCAGCTCCGGGGGATACTCGAACACAGATACGCAGTATTTT. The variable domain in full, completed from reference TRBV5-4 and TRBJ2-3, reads ETGVTQSPTHLIKTRGQQVTLRCSSQSGHNTVSWYQQALGQGPQFIFQYYREEENGRGNFPPRFSGLQFPNYSSELNVNALELDDSALYLCASSSGGYSNTDTQYFGPGTRLTVL.

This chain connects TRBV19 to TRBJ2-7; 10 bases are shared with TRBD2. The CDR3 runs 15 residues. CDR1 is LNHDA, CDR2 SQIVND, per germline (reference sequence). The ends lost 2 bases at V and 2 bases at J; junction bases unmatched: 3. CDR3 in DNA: TGTGCCAGTAGTATACCCAGCGGGAGGGCCTACGAGCAGTACTTC. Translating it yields CASSIPSGRAYEQYF.

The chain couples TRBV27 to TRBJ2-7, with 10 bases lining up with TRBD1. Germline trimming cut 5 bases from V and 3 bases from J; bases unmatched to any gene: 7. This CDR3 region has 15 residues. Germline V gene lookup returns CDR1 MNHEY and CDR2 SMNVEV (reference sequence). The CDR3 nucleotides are TGTGCCAGCAGTCGGGGGACAGGGGTTGTCTACGAGCAGTACTTC. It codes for CASSRGTGVVYEQYF.

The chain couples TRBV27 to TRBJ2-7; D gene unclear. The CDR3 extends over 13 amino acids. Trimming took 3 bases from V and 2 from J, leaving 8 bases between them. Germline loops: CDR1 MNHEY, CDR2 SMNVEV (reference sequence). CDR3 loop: CASSLGTTYEQYF. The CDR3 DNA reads TGTGCCAGCAGTTTGGGCACAACCTACGAGCAGTACTTC.

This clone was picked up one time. CDR3 residues: CASILNRGGNTEAFF. The CDR3 DNA reads TGTGCCAGCATCCTGAACAGGGGAGGGAACACTGAAGCTTTCTTT. J is TRBJ1-1 and V is TRBV5-6; 7 bases fit TRBD1. Germline values: CDR1 SGHDT, CDR2 YYEEEE. Trimming removed 6 bases from V and 1 base from J; junction bases left unmatched: 9. The CDR3 has 15 amino acids.

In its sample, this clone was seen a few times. CDR3 residues: CASSFQGYGYTF. In nucleotides, the CDR3 is TGTGCCAGCAGTTTCCAGGGATATGGCTACACCTTC. The chain uses TRBV28 and TRBJ1-2, with D tentatively TRBD1 (5 bases). The germline V gene has CDR1 MDHEN and CDR2 SYDVKM. Trimming cost V 3 bases and J 5 bases, with 7 bases left between them. This CDR3 region has 12 residues.

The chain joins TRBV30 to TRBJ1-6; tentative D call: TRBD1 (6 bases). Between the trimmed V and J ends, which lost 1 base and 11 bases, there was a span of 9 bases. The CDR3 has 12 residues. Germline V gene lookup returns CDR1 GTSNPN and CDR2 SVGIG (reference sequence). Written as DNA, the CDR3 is TGTGCCTGGAGTGATAGGGGGACACCCCTCCACTTT. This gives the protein CAWSDRGTPLHF.

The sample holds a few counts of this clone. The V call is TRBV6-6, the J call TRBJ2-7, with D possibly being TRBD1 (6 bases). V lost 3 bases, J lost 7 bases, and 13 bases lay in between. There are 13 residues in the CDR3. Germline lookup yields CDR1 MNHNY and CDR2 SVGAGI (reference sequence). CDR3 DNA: TGTGCCAGCAGTTATAACAGGGAATATGAGCAGTACTTC. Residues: CASSYNREYEQYF.

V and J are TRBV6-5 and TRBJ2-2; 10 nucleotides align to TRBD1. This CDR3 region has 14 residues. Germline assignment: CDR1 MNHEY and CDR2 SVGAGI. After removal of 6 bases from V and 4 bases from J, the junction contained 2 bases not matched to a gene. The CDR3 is CASRTGGVTGELFF. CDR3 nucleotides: TGTGCCAGCAGGACAGGGGGCGTCACCGGGGAGCTGTTTTTT.

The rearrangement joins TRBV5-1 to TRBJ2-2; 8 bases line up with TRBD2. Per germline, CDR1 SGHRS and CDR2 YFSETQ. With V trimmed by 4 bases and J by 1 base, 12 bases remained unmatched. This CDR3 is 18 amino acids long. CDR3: CASSRKITSGGNTGELFF. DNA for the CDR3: TGCGCCAGCAGCCGCAAAATTACTAGCGGTGGGAACACCGGGGAGCTGTTTTTT.

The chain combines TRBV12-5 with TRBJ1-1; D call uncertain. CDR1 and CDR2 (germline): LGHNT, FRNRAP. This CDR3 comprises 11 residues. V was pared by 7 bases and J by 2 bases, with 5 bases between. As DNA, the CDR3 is TGTGCTAGTGCCCTAAACACTGAAGCTTTCTTT. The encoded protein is CASALNTEAFF.

CDR3 sequence reads: CASRRTANYGYTF. The CDR3 DNA is TGTGCCAGCAGAAGAACAGCAAACTATGGCTACACCTTC. The chain carries TRBV6-5 and TRBJ1-2, with no clear D. The CDR3 contains 13 residues. V was trimmed by 6 bases and J by 2 bases, leaving 10 bases between them. Germline-derived CDR1 and CDR2 are MNHEY and SVGAGI.

Here the CDR3 reads CASTYRGGQPQHF. The DNA for the CDR3 is TGTGCCAGCACCTACCGGGGGGGCCAGCCCCAGCATTTT. The rearrangement joins TRBV28 to TRBJ1-5; tentatively, D is TRBD1 (6 bases). Per the germline V gene, CDR1 is MDHEN and CDR2 is SYDVKM. This CDR3 has 13 residues. V shed 7 bases and J shed 7 bases, with 14 bases lying between them.

As DNA, the CDR3 is TGTGCCACCAGCAGAGATTTAAACCAGCGGGAGAGGAATACGCAGTATTTT. The encoded protein is CATSRDLNQRERNTQYF. The rearrangement joins TRBV15 to TRBJ2-3; TRBD2 aligns across 8 bases. The CDR3 consists of 17 residues. CDR1 LNHNV and CDR2 YYDKDF come from the germline V gene (reference sequence). V dropped 0 bases and J dropped 7; count of bases not matched to a gene: 12. Full variable domain (missing parts from reference TRBV15 and TRBJ2-3): DAMVIQNPRYQVTQFGKPVTLSCSQTLNHNVMYWYQQKSSQAPKLLFHYYDKDFNNEADTPDNFQSRRPNTSFCFLDIRSPGLGDTAMYLCATSRDLNQRERNTQYFGPGTRLTVL.

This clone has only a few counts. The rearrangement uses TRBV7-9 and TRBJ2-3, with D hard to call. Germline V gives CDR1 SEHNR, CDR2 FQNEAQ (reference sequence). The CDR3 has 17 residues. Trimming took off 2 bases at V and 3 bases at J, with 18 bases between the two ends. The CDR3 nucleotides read TGTGCCAGCAGCTTACTACTGGGAATGGGTAAGACAGATACGCAGTATTTT. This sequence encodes CASSLLLGMGKTDTQYF.

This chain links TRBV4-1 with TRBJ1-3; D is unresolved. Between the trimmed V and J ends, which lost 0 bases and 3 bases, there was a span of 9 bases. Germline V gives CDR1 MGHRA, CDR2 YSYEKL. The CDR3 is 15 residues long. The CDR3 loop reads CASSQDGSYGNTIYF. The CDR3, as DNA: TGCGCCAGCAGCCAAGATGGCAGTTATGGAAACACCATATATTTT.

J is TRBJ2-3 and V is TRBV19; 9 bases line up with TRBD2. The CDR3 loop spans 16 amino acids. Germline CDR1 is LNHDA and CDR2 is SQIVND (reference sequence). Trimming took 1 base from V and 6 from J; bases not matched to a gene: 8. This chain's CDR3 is CASSIGSGRAGDTQYF. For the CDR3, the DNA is TGTGCCAGTAGTATAGGTAGCGGGAGAGCTGGTGATACGCAGTATTTT. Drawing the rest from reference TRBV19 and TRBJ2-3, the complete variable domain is DGGITQSPKYLFRKEGQNVTLSCEQNLNHDAMYWYRQDPGQGLRLIYYSQIVNDFQKGDIAEGYSVSREKKESFPLTVTSAQKNPTAFYLCASSIGSGRAGDTQYFGPGTRLTVL.

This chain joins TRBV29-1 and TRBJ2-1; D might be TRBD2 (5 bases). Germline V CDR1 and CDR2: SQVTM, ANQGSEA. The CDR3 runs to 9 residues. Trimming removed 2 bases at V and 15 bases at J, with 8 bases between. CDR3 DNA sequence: TGCAGCGTTGAACCGGGATGGTTCTTC. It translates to CSVEPGWFF.

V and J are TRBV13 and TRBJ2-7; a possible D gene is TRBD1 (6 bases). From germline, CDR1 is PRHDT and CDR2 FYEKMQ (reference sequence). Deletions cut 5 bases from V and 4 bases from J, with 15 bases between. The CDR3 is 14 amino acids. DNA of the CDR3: TGTGCCAGCAGCCTCAGGGGATCAAGGTACGAGCAGTACTTC. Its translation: CASSLRGSRYEQYF.

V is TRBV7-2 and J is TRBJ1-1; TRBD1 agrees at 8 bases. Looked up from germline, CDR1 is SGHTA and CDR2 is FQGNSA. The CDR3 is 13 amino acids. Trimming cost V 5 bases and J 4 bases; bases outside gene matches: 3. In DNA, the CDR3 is TGTGCCAGCAGCCCTACAGGGGGCACTGAAGCTTTCTTT. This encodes CASSPTGGTEAFF.

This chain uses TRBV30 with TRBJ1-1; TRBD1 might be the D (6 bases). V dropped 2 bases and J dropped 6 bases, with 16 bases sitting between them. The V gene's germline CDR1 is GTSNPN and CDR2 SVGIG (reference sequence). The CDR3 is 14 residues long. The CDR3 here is CAWSSIRGRSEAFF. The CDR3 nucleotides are TGTGCCTGGAGTAGTATTAGGGGGAGGTCTGAAGCTTTCTTT.

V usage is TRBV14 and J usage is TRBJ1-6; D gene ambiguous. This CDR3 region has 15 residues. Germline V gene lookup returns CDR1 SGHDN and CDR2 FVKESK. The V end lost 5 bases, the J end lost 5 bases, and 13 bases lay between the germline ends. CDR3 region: CASSRAGSNNSPLHF. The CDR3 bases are TGTGCCAGCAGCAGGGCGGGGTCGAATAATTCACCCCTCCACTTT.

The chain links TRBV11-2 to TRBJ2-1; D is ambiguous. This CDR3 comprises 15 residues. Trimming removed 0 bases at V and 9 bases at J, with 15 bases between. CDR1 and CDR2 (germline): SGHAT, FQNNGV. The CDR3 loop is CASSLELLMGTEQFF. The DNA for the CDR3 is TGTGCCAGCAGCTTAGAGCTTCTGATGGGAACTGAGCAGTTCTTC.

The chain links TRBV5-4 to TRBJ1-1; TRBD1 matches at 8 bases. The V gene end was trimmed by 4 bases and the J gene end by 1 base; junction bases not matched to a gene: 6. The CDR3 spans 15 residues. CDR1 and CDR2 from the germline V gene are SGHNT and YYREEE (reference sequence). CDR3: CASSLGQGQNTEAFF. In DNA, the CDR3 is TGTGCCAGCAGCCTTGGACAGGGCCAGAACACTGAAGCTTTCTTT.